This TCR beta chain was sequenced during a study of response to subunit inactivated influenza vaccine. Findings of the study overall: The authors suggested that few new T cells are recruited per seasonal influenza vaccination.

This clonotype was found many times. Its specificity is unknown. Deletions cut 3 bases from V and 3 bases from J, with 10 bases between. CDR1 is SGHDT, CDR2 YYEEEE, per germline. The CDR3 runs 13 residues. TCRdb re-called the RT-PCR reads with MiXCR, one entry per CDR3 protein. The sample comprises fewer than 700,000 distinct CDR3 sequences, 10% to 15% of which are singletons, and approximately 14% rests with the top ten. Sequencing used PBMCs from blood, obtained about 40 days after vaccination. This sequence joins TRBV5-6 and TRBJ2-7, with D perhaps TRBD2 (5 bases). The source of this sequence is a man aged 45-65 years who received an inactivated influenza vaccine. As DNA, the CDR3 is TGTGCCAGCAGCTGGACCGGGAACTACGAGCAGTACTTC. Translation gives CASSWTGNYEQYF.